The source of this TCR beta chain is a study of blood T cell repertoires in COVID-19. As originally analysed: For nucleated cells, counts were estimated from reference gene primer amplification. Clones were sequenced by immunoSEQ multiplex PCR, and TCRdb holds only the in-frame ones, with some missing. V and J calls and clone size are given by that table; D and trimming were obtained from the DNA. The sample includes about 65,000 clones, about 81% of them seen just once. The CDR3 length is 16 residues. Germline assignment: CDR1 LGHDT and CDR2 YNNKEL (reference sequence). V shed 1 base and J 7 bases; nucleotides not matched to a gene: 11.

The TCR sequence derives from a man older than 75 with acute or convalescent COVID-19. Sequencing was performed on peripheral blood. The V and J genes are TRBV3-1 (or the pseudogene TRBV3-2) and TRBJ1-1; 8 nucleotides align to TRBD1. CDR3 residues: CASSQVAGQGTNEAFF. CDR3 DNA: TGTGCCAGCAGCCAAGTAGCCGGACAGGGAACAAATGAAGCTTTCTTT.